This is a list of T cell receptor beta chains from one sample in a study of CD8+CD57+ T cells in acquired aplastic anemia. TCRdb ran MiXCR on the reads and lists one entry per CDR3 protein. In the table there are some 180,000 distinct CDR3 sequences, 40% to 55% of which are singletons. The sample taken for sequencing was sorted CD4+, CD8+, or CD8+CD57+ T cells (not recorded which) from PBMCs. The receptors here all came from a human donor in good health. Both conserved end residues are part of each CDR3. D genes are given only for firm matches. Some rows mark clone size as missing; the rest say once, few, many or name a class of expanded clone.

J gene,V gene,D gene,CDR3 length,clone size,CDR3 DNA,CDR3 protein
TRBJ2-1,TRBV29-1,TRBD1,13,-,TGCAGCGGAACGGGACAGAGGAAGGATGAGCAGTTCTTC,CSGTGQRKDEQFF
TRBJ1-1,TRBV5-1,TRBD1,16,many,TGCGCCAGCAGCTTCCAGACAGGGAGGGGTAGGACTGAAGCTTTCTTT,CASSFQTGRGRTEAFF
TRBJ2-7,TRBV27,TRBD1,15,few,TGTGCCAGCAGGGTGTTCGGACAGGGGGCCTACGAGCAGTACTTC,CASRVFGQGAYEQYF
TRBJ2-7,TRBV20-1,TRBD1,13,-,TGCAGTGCCCGACGGGACAGGGGTGGCGAGCAGTACTTC,CSARRDRGGEQYF
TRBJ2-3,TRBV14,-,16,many,TGTGCCAGCAGCACCTCCAGATTGCGGAGCACAGATACGCAGTATTTT,CASSTSRLRSTDTQYF
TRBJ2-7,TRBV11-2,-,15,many,TGTGCCAGCAGCTTCCCAGACAGCCAATCCTACGAGCAGTACTTC,CASSFPDSQSYEQYF
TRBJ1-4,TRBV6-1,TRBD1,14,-,TGTGCCAGCAGTTCGGACAGGATTGATGAAAAACTGTTTTTT,CASSSDRIDEKLFF
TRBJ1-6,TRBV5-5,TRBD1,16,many,TGTGCCAGCAGCTTTCCGGGACAGCCGTCAAATTCACCCCTCCACTTT,CASSFPGQPSNSPLHF
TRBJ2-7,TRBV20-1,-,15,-,TGCAGTGCTAGAGATCCCGGACAGACTTTCTACGAGCAGTACTTC,CSARDPGQTFYEQYF
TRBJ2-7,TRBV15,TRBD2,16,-,TGTGCCACCAGCAGAACGACTAGCGGGATCTCCTACGAGCAGTACTTC,CATSRTTSGISYEQYF
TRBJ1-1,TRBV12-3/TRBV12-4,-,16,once,TGTGCCAGCAGTCCCACCCCTCCGGGTGGCGGCACTGAAGCTTTCTTT,CASSPTPPGGGTEAFF
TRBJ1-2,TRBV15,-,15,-,TGTGCCACCAGCAGAGAAGGGATTGCTAACTATGGCTACACCTTC,CATSREGIANYGYTF
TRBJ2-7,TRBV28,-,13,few,TGTGCCAGCAGGAAAACAGGAGGGTACGAGCAGTACTTC,CASRKTGGYEQYF